This T cell receptor beta chain was captured in a study of cytomegalovirus exposure and HLA in healthy donors. General study results and limits: Immune exposure data for these donors was limited to CMV serostatus. Most of the TCR beta V segments (in an earlier analysis) were productive either about 90% or about 30% of the time. The investigators catalogued 150 to 200 TCR beta chains as cytomegalovirus-associated. Rare TCR sequences predominated, though certain public TCRs were found in many donors.

To note about this clone: Its antigen remains unidentified. One junction end disagrees with the germline gene, perhaps due to a read error.

In the PCR, 60 Vbeta and 13 Jbeta primers were used. Only in-frame clones appear in the TCRdb table, and some are missing; sequencing was by immunoSEQ multiplex PCR. The data show about 180,000 clones, roughly four fifths seen once. The material sequenced was PBMCs. This TCR came from a male donor in good health and CMV-seronegative.

The CDR3 loop reads CASSSLTGRGNTIYF. In DNA, the CDR3 is TGTGCCAGTAGTTCGCTAACAGGACGGGGAAACACCATATATTTT. The chain is built from TRBV27 and TRBJ1-3; maybe TRBD1 (5 bases). Germline CDR1 reads MNHEY; CDR2 reads SMNVEV (reference sequence). The CDR3 totals 15 residues.